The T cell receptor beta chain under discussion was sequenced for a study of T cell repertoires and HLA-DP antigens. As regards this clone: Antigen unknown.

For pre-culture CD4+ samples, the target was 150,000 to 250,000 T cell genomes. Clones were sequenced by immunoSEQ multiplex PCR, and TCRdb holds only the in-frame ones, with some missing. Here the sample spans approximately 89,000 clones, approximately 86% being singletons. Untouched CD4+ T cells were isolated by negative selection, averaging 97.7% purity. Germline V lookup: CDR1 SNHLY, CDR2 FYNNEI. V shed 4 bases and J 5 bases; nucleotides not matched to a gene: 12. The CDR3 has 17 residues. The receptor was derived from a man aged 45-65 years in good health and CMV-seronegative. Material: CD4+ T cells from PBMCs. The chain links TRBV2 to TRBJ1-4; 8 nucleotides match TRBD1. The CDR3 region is CASSGSGGAGVNEKLFF. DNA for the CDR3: TGTGCCAGCAGTGGCTCAGGGGGCGCGGGGGTGAATGAAAAACTGTTTTTT.